What follows are 30 T cell receptor beta chains derived from one specimen sequenced in a study of cytomegalovirus exposure and HLA in healthy donors. PCR was performed using 60 Vbeta and 13 Jbeta primers. The assay was immunoSEQ multiplex PCR, and TCRdb's table has in-frame clones only and misses some. The sample yields under 200,000 clones, 9.5% to 15% seen once. The sample was PBMCs. The receptors derive from a man in his fifties in good health and CMV-seropositive.

This clone was counted a few times. J is TRBJ1-1 and V is TRBV14, with 7 nucleotides matching TRBD1. The CDR3 consists of 13 residues. Germline values: CDR1 SGHDN, CDR2 FVKESK. Losses at the gene ends were 4 bases for V and 5 bases for J; bases not matched to a gene: 4. The CDR3 is CASSLSRGTEAFF. CDR3 in DNA: TGTGCCAGCAGCCTTTCCAGGGGGACTGAAGCTTTCTTT. Using reference TRBV14 and TRBJ1-1 for the parts outside the CDR3, the full variable domain is EAGVTQFPSHSVIEKGQTVTLRCDPISGHDNLYWYRRVMGKEIKFLLHFVKESKQDESGMPNNRFLAERTGGTYSTLKVQPAELEDSGVYFCASSLSRGTEAFFGQGTRLTVV.

This chain uses TRBV5-6 with TRBJ1-2; 7 nucleotides match TRBD1. Germline assignment: CDR1 SGHDT and CDR2 YYEEEE. This CDR3 region has 12 residues. The J segment lost 7 bases and the V segment lost 2 bases, leaving 2 bases of the junction unmatched. The DNA of the CDR3 is TGTGCCAGCAGCTTCCAGGGGGGTGGCTACACCTTC. Its translation is CASSFQGGGYTF. Full variable domain (missing parts from reference TRBV5-6 and TRBJ1-2): DAGVTQSPTHLIKTRGQQVTLRCSPKSGHDTVSWYQQALGQGPQFIFQYYEEEERQRGNFPDRFSGHQFPNYSSELNVNALLLGDSALYLCASSFQGGGYTFGSGTRLTVV.

Only a few counts were recorded for this clone. The chain joins TRBV4-3 to TRBJ1-5, with D tentatively TRBD1 (6 bases). Trimming cost V 1 base and J 7 bases, with 11 bases left between them. The CDR3 runs to 14 residues. Germline-derived CDR1 and CDR2 are LGHNA and YSLEER. The CDR3 reads CASSQGTGKQPQHF. CDR3 sequence (DNA): TGCGCCAGCAGCCAAGGCACAGGGAAACAGCCCCAGCATTTT.

DNA for the CDR3: TGTGCCAGCAGCCCCGGGACTAGCGGGGGGGCACGACAAGAGACCCAGTACTTC. As protein: CASSPGTSGGARQETQYF. V usage is TRBV7-2 and J usage is TRBJ2-5; 16 nucleotides align to TRBD2. CDR1 is SGHTA and CDR2 is FQGNSA in the germline V gene. There are 18 residues in the CDR3. V lost 5 bases to trimming and J lost 2 bases; unmatched junction nucleotides: 8.

The J gene is TRBJ1-1, the V gene TRBV19; TRBD1 might be the D (6 bases). The CDR3 sequence is 14 residues long. The V gene lost 10 bases and the J gene lost 1 base, with 16 bases spanning the gap. Germline V gene sequence: CDR1 LNHDA, CDR2 SQIVND (reference sequence). CDR3 in amino acids: CATGDGQWNTEAFF. The CDR3 DNA sequence: TGTGCCACAGGGGACGGCCAATGGAACACTGAAGCTTTCTTT. The full variable domain, in which reference TRBV19 and TRBJ1-1 provide the parts outside the CDR3, is DGGITQSPKYLFRKEGQNVTLSCEQNLNHDAMYWYRQDPGQGLRLIYYSQIVNDFQKGDIAEGYSVSREKKESFPLTVTSAQKNPTAFYLCATGDGQWNTEAFFGQGTRLTVV.

This chain joins TRBV2 and TRBJ2-7; 8 bases fit TRBD2. Trimming cost V 4 bases and J 6 bases; bases outside gene matches: 14. Germline V gives CDR1 SNHLY, CDR2 FYNNEI. CDR3 length equals 16 residues. Here the CDR3 reads CASSAVLAGGRGEQYF. CDR3 bases: TGTGCCAGCAGTGCCGTTCTGGCGGGGGGCCGGGGCGAGCAGTACTTC.

The chain carries TRBV9 and TRBJ2-5, with 8 nucleotides matching TRBD2. This CDR3 contains 14 residues. The V and J ends lost 4 bases and 5 bases, in that order; junction bases with no gene match: 7. Germline V CDR1 and CDR2: SGDLS, YYNGEE. The CDR3 is CASSSPGGGETQYF. Here the CDR3 DNA reads TGTGCCAGCAGCTCCCCAGGCGGGGGGGAGACCCAGTACTTC.

Worth noting for this clone: The sample has other DNA sequences that encode this CDR3 too. The chain joins TRBV18 to TRBJ1-1, with TRBD1 matching over 7 bases. J was trimmed by 2 bases and V by 4 bases; bases with no gene match: 1. CDR3 length: 13 amino acids. Per the germline V gene, CDR1 is KGHSH and CDR2 is LQKENI. CDR3 nucleotide sequence: TGTGCCAGCTCACGGGACAGAAACACTGAAGCTTTCTTT. Amino acids: CASSRDRNTEAFF.

This clone was detected only a few times. The V gene is TRBV28, the J gene TRBJ2-7, with TRBD1 identical over 8 bases. The CDR3 is 16 amino acids. The V gene end was trimmed by 6 bases and the J gene end by 0 bases; junction bases not matched to a gene: 10. Looked up from germline, CDR1 is MDHEN and CDR2 is SYDVKM. The CDR3 spells CASSPQTGALSYEQYV. The CDR3 bases are TGTGCCAGCAGCCCCCAGACAGGGGCCCTCTCCTACGAGCAGTACGTC.

J is TRBJ2-7 and V is TRBV5-1, with 15 nucleotides matching TRBD2. This CDR3 comprises 19 residues. The junction had 17 bases not matched to a gene; V was cut back by 4 bases and J by 6 bases. Per germline, CDR1 SGHRS and CDR2 YFSETQ. CDR3: CASSNTDPGLAGGNPEQYF. CDR3 sequence (DNA): TGCGCCAGCAGCAACACCGATCCGGGACTAGCGGGGGGCAACCCCGAGCAGTACTTC.

CDR3 residues: CASSQRTSGGADTQYF. In nucleotides, the CDR3 is TGCGCCAGCAGCCAGAGGACTAGCGGGGGGGCGGATACGCAGTATTTT. The rearrangement uses TRBV5-1 and TRBJ2-3, with 15 bases lining up with TRBD2. Germline CDR1 is SGHRS and CDR2 is YFSETQ. The V and J ends lost 4 bases and 6 bases, in that order; junction bases with no gene match: 6. The CDR3 is 16 amino acids.

This clone appeared a few times. The chain couples TRBV6-5 to TRBJ1-2; maybe TRBD1 (5 bases). The CDR3 loop spans 14 amino acids. Trimming cost V 4 bases and J 3 bases, with 12 bases left between them. The V gene's germline CDR1 is MNHEY and CDR2 SVGAGI. CDR3 residues: CASSSSDSYYGYTF. CDR3 coding DNA: TGTGCCAGCAGTTCCTCCGACAGTTACTATGGCTACACCTTC.

This clone was found a few times. The gene calls are TRBV2 and TRBJ2-7, with D tentatively TRBD2 (5 bases). The CDR3 runs 13 residues. The germline V gene has CDR1 SNHLY and CDR2 FYNNEI. V dropped 6 bases and J dropped 3 bases, with 12 bases sitting between them. The CDR3 nucleotides read TGTGCCAGCAGCACCGGGATCATCTACGAGCAGTACTTC. Translated: CASSTGIIYEQYF.

In its sample, this clone was seen once. CDR3 loop: CASSLVTGGGGITYGYTF. The CDR3 DNA sequence: TGTGCCAGCAGCTTAGTCACAGGGGGCGGTGGGATAACCTATGGCTACACCTTC. V usage is TRBV7-2 and J usage is TRBJ1-2; 9 bases agree with TRBD1. Germline V gives CDR1 SGHTA, CDR2 FQGNSA. The CDR3 is 18 amino acids. V was pared by 1 base and J by 4 bases, with 13 bases of the junction left unmatched.

This clone was picked up a small number of times. The rearrangement links TRBV18 to TRBJ2-4; the D gene is possibly TRBD2 (6 bases). The CDR3 totals 15 residues. Germline V CDR1 and CDR2: KGHSH, LQKENI. V was shortened by 3 bases and J by 3 bases, with 12 bases between the two germline ends. The DNA for the CDR3 is TGTGCCAGCTCACCGGGGGGTTTTAACAAAAACATTCAGTACTTC. The encoded protein is CASSPGGFNKNIQYF.

This clone came up a few times. The chain uses TRBV11-1 and TRBJ2-1; the match to TRBD2 covers 10 bases. The ends lost 3 bases at V and 6 bases at J; junction bases unmatched: 5. The CDR3 length is 15 residues. The germline CDR1 and CDR2 sequences are SGHAT and FQDESV (reference sequence). The CDR3 reads CASSFPGLAPNEQFF. CDR3 DNA sequence: TGTGCCAGCAGCTTTCCGGGACTAGCGCCCAATGAGCAGTTCTTC.

This clone was found many times. This chain connects TRBV13 to TRBJ2-3, with 9 bases identical to TRBD2. With V trimmed by 4 bases and J by 5 bases, 19 bases remained unmatched. Germline V CDR1 and CDR2: PRHDT, FYEKMQ (reference sequence). This CDR3 has 19 amino acids. Here the CDR3 DNA reads TGTGCCAGCAGCTCCAAGCTTATCGGCGGGGGGGAAGTGGTAGATACGCAGTATTTT. Its protein is CASSSKLIGGGEVVDTQYF.

The chain uses TRBV7-6 and TRBJ1-1; D perhaps matches TRBD1 (6 bases). Germline CDR1 SGHVS, CDR2 FNYEAQ. With 5 bases removed from V and 5 bases from J, the gap between germline ends came to 12 bases. This CDR3 has 13 residues. The DNA for the CDR3 is TGTGCCAGCAGCCTTACAGGGAGTACTGAAGCTTTCTTT. This gives the protein CASSLTGSTEAFF.

A few counts support this clone. V and J are TRBV28 and TRBJ1-1; possible D gene TRBD1, 6 bases. Germline CDR1 MDHEN, CDR2 SYDVKM. V was trimmed by 3 bases and J by 4 bases, leaving 15 bases between them. This CDR3 spans 15 amino acids. The DNA for the CDR3 is TGTGCCAGCAGTTTTCGGATGGGGGCAGTCACTGAAGCTTTCTTT. Amino acids: CASSFRMGAVTEAFF.

V and J are TRBV5-1 and TRBJ1-1; 10 bases are shared with TRBD1. This CDR3 is 17 amino acids long. Unmatched junction bases numbered 6, after V lost 0 bases and J lost 1 base. The germline gives CDR1 SGHRS, CDR2 YFSETQ. The CDR3 reads CASSLGQGAYTNTEAFF. The CDR3 coding sequence is TGCGCCAGCAGCTTGGGACAGGGGGCGTATACGAACACTGAAGCTTTCTTT.

This clone has a handful of counts. This chain joins TRBV7-9 and TRBJ2-5; 7 bases are shared with TRBD1. From germline, CDR1 is SEHNR and CDR2 FQNEAQ (reference sequence). V shed 1 base, J shed 1 base, and the junction held 3 bases outside the gene matches. The CDR3 loop spans 15 amino acids. CDR3 sequence reads: CASSLEGTVQETQYF. The CDR3 nucleotides are TGTGCCAGCAGCTTAGAAGGGACAGTCCAAGAGACCCAGTACTTC.

This sequence joins TRBV6-6 and TRBJ1-5, with D perhaps TRBD1 (5 bases). Germline V lookup: CDR1 MNHNY, CDR2 SVGAGI (reference sequence). This CDR3 spans 15 amino acids. V lost 0 bases, J lost 5 bases, and 11 bases lay in between. DNA of the CDR3: TGTGCCAGCAGTTACTCGATGACAGCAGATCAGCCCCAGCATTTT. Protein product: CASSYSMTADQPQHF.

This clone came up a few times. The rearrangement joins TRBV11-2 to TRBJ1-4; TRBD1 aligns across 9 bases. V was pared by 5 bases and J by 7 bases, with 8 bases of the junction left unmatched. The germline gives CDR1 SGHAT, CDR2 FQNNGV. The CDR3 is 15 amino acids. The CDR3 sequence is CASSIYRGRGEKLFF. As DNA, the CDR3 is TGTGCCAGCAGCATTTACAGGGGGCGAGGTGAAAAACTGTTTTTT. The full variable domain, completed using reference TRBV11-2 and TRBJ1-4, is EAGVAQSPRYKIIEKRQSVAFWCNPISGHATLYWYQQILGQGPKLLIQFQNNGVVDDSQLPKDRFSAERLKGVDSTLKIQPAKLEDSAVYLCASSIYRGRGEKLFFGSGTQLSVL.

The gene calls are TRBV6-1 and TRBJ2-2, with 7 positions matching TRBD1. The trim removed 2 bases at V and 4 bases at J, leaving 10 bases unmatched. From germline, CDR1 is MNHNS and CDR2 SASEGT. CDR3 length: 17 amino acids. CDR3 residues: CASSEIRGIRGTGELFF. In DNA, the CDR3 is TGTGCCAGCAGTGAAATCAGGGGGATCCGGGGCACCGGGGAGCTGTTTTTT.

This clone came up a few times. The chain employs TRBV19 and TRBJ1-3; tentative D call: TRBD1 (5 bases). This CDR3 spans 14 amino acids. Trimming cost V 6 bases and J 0 bases, with 9 bases left between them. Germline V lookup: CDR1 LNHDA, CDR2 SQIVND (reference sequence). CDR3 region: CASRQDLSGNTIYF. As DNA, the CDR3 is TGTGCCAGTAGACAGGACCTCTCTGGAAACACCATATATTTT.

V and J are TRBV4-1 and TRBJ1-6; D is unresolved. Per germline, CDR1 MGHRA and CDR2 YSYEKL. This CDR3 contains 15 residues. Deletions cut 2 bases from V and 6 bases from J, with 11 bases between. This CDR3 reads CASSQWSGSNSPLHF. For the CDR3, the DNA is TGCGCCAGCAGCCAATGGTCGGGGAGTAATTCACCCCTCCACTTT.

This clone appeared once. V and J are TRBV5-1 and TRBJ2-3; possible D gene TRBD2, 6 bases. The V gene lost 3 bases and the J gene lost 2 bases, with 13 bases spanning the gap. CDR1 and CDR2 (germline): SGHRS, YFSETQ. This CDR3 contains 15 residues. For the CDR3, the DNA is TGCGCCAGCAGCTCGGGTCGGGGGTTCACAGATACGCAGTATTTT. Residues: CASSSGRGFTDTQYF.

There are a few counts of this clone. The chain recombines TRBV11-2 with TRBJ2-4, with D possibly TRBD1 on 6 matching bases. The CDR3 sequence is 17 residues long. With 5 bases removed from V and 6 bases from J, the gap between germline ends came to 23 bases. Germline lookup yields CDR1 SGHAT and CDR2 FQNNGV. CDR3 residues: CASSRRMAGAVGNIQYF. In nucleotides, the CDR3 is TGTGCCAGCAGCAGGCGTATGGCAGGGGCCGTGGGAAACATTCAGTACTTC.

This clone was recorded a few times. The chain carries TRBV6-1 and TRBJ1-4; a weak D match, TRBD1 (5 bases). CDR1 and CDR2 (germline): MNHNS, SASEGT. The CDR3 extends over 14 amino acids. V lost 3 bases, J lost 8 bases, and 13 bases lay in between. The CDR3 spells CASSEGRANEKLFF. Here the CDR3 DNA reads TGTGCCAGCAGTGAGGGCAGGGCAAACGAAAAACTGTTTTTT.

This rearrangement joins TRBV28 to TRBJ2-2; TRBD2 might be the D (5 bases). Germline-derived CDR1 and CDR2 are MDHEN and SYDVKM. This CDR3 has 15 amino acids. The germline V and J ends were trimmed by 3 bases and 4 bases, with 12 bases remaining between them. Written as DNA, the CDR3 is TGTGCCAGCAGTTTGGGAGCACTAACCACCGGGGAGCTGTTTTTT. Translation: CASSLGALTTGELFF. Full variable domain (missing parts from reference TRBV28 and TRBJ2-2): DVKVTQSSRYLVKRTGEKVFLECVQDMDHENMFWYRQDPGLGLRLIYFSYDVKMKEKGDIPEGYSVSREKKERFSLILESASTNQTSMYLCASSLGALTTGELFFGEGSRLTVL.